Listed below are T cell receptor beta chains from one sample, sequenced in a study of blood T cell repertoires in COVID-19. The table came from immunoSEQ multiplex PCR; TCRdb's copy has only in-frame clones and leaves some out. The table has 300,000 to 350,000 clones, around 90% seen once. The sequenced sample was PBMCs or T cells enriched from blood (not recorded which). Source of these receptors: a young woman with acute COVID-19. CDR3s include the opening cysteine and the closing phenylalanine or tryptophan. The D gene is left open where the match is weak. Some rows mark clone size as missing; the rest say once, few, many or name a class of expanded clone.

abundance	d_gene	v_gene	j_gene	CDR3nt	CDR3aa
NA	NA	TRBV4-2	TRBJ2-1	TGTGCCAGCAGCCTAGACTTGAGCTCCTACAATGAGCAGTTCTTC	CASSLDLSSYNEQFF
NA	TRBD2	TRBV30	TRBJ2-5	TGTGCCTGGGACCCTAATGCGGGGGCCCAGTACTTC	CAWDPNAGAQYF
NA	TRBD2	TRBV9	TRBJ2-7	TGTGCCAGCAGCCCATCTAGCGGGAGTTGGACCTACGAGCAGTACTTC	CASSPSSGSWTYEQYF
NA	TRBD2	TRBV5-5	TRBJ2-7	TGTGCCAGCAGCTTGGGAAGCGGGAGCTACGAGCAGTACTTC	CASSLGSGSYEQYF
once	NA	TRBV24-1	TRBJ1-2	TGTGCCACCAGTGATTACAGGGATCGGGGCTACACCTTC	CATSDYRDRGYTF
many	NA	TRBV6-5	TRBJ1-2	TGTGCCAGCAAAGGGGATGGTGGCTACACCTTC	CASKGDGGYTF
once	NA	TRBV18	TRBJ1-4	TGTGCCAGCTCACCCTTTCGAGGGACTTCAGATACTAATGAAAAACTGTTTTTT	CASSPFRGTSDTNEKLFF
few	TRBD2	TRBV19	TRBJ2-7	TGTGCCAGTAGTTCTTCTAGCGGCTCCGCGTACGAGCAGTACTTC	CASSSSSGSAYEQYF
NA	TRBD2	TRBV11-3	TRBJ2-1	TGTGCCAGCAGCATGACTAGCGGGAGACTTTCAGAGCAGTTCTTC	CASSMTSGRLSEQFF
NA	NA	TRBV19	TRBJ1-2	TGTGCCAGTAGTGCGGGACTCTTCAGGATTAGGGGCTATGGCTACACCTTC	CASSAGLFRIRGYGYTF
NA	TRBD1	TRBV2	TRBJ1-1	TGTGCCAGCAGTTCAGCAGGGGGCCGACCACTACGACTTGAAGCTTTCTTT	CASSSAGGRPLRLEAFF
NA	NA	TRBV19	TRBJ2-7	TGTGCCAGTAGCGGGAGGGGGCTAGCGGACTCCTACGAGCAGTACTTC	CASSGRGLADSYEQYF
NA	NA	TRBV5-1	TRBJ2-7	TGCGCCAGCAGCTTGGACAGTTTAATATCTCGAGAGCAGTACTTC	CASSLDSLISREQYF
NA	TRBD2	TRBV18	TRBJ2-3	TGTGCCAGCTCACCACCGGGACTAGCGTCAGATACGCAGTATTTT	CASSPPGLASDTQYF
NA	NA	TRBV9	TRBJ1-1	TGTGCCAGCAGCGCAGCCTGGGGAGCTACGAACACTGAAGCTTTCTTT	CASSAAWGATNTEAFF
once	TRBD2	TRBV7-3	TRBJ2-1	TGTGCCAGCAGCCCGGGGGGGACTAGCGTTGGGCACAATGAGCAGTTCTTC	CASSPGGTSVGHNEQFF
NA	TRBD1	TRBV18	TRBJ1-5	TGTGCCAGCTCACCGCGCACAGGGGGAAATAAGCCCCAGCATTTT	CASSPRTGGNKPQHF
NA	NA	TRBV7-9	TRBJ1-3	TGTGCCAGCAGCCAGAAGAGGGAAAACACCATATATTTT	CASSQKRENTIYF
NA	TRBD1	TRBV25-1	TRBJ1-1	TGTGCCAGCAGTGAGGCCAACAGGGGGCTCGCTTTCTTT	CASSEANRGLAFF
NA	TRBD1	TRBV5-4	TRBJ1-1	TGTGCCAGCAGCCTCACGACAGGGGGGACTGAAGCTTTCTTT	CASSLTTGGTEAFF
NA	TRBD2	TRBV19	TRBJ2-5	TGTGCCAGTAGTATAGATCTTGTCGGACTAGCGGGCGGACAAGAGACCCAGTACTTC	CASSIDLVGLAGGQETQYF
NA	TRBD1	TRBV5-1	TRBJ1-1	TGCGCCAGCAGACCTGCGGACAGGGGGCTTACTGAAGCTTTCTTT	CASRPADRGLTEAFF
NA	TRBD2	TRBV12-5	TRBJ2-3	TGTGCTAGTGGTTTGGTCCCAATACTAGCGGCTAGCACAGATACGCAGTATTTT	CASGLVPILAASTDTQYF
NA	NA	TRBV21-1	TRBJ2-3	TGTGCTATTCAGTACGGGAGATGGGGAGGGCCAGATACGCAGTATTTT	CAIQYGRWGGPDTQYF
NA	NA	TRBV6-5	TRBJ2-5	TGTGCCAGCAGCCGGACAGTCCAAGAGACCCAGTACTTC	CASSRTVQETQYF
NA	TRBD1	TRBV24-1	TRBJ2-1	TGTGCCACCAGTGGAGGACAGGGGTACAATGAGCAGTTCTTC	CATSGGQGYNEQFF
NA	NA	TRBV20-1	TRBJ1-1	TGCAGTGCTAGTACCACTCGCGCCCCCCAAGCTTTCTTT	CSASTTRAPQAFF
NA	NA	TRBV20-1	TRBJ2-1	TGCAGTGCTAGACAAGAACTTGAGCAGTTCTTC	CSARQELEQFF